These T cell receptor beta chains were read from a single sample in a study of T cell repertoires in cytomegalovirus infection. One entry per CDR3 protein, called by TCRdb with MiXCR from the reads. The data hold about 830,000 distinct CDR3 sequences, with around a third observed a single time. The antigens of these receptors remain unknown. The sample was cultured CD8+ T cells from PBMCs, taken from culture after CMV antigen stimulation. The receptors shown here come from a human donor in good health (CMV status not recorded). Some clones in this sample may be carry-over from other donors' samples. Each CDR3 is given with its conserved first and last residue. The D gene is left open where the match is weak. Clone size is not always given. Where it is, it says once, few, many or a class for expanded clones.

clone_size cdr3_length d_call j_call v_call cdr3_nt cdr3_aa
- 18 TRBD1 TRBJ1-5 TRBV19 TGTGCCAGTAGTACTCAAGGATGGACAGGAGCTAGCAATCAGCCCCAGCATTTT CASSTQGWTGASNQPQHF
few 14 - TRBJ1-6 TRBV2 TGTGCCAGCGGTGATGGCTCCTATAATTCACCCCTCCACTTT CASGDGSYNSPLHF
few 14 TRBD1 TRBJ2-1 TRBV4-3 TGCGCCAGCAGCCAATACCGGGACAGCCTCGAGCAGTTCTTC CASSQYRDSLEQFF
few 15 - TRBJ2-3 TRBV11-1 TGTGCCAGCAGCGCGTCAGGTTTCGACACAGATACGCAGTATTTT CASSASGFDTDTQYF
many 13 - TRBJ1-1 TRBV12-3/TRBV12-4 TGTGCCAGCAGTAGGACCGGGAACACTGAAGCTTTCTTT CASSRTGNTEAFF
once 18 TRBD1 TRBJ1-1 TRBV5-1 TGCGCCAGCAGCGTATCACCGGGACAGGGGGCAATGAACACTGAAGCTTTCTTT CASSVSPGQGAMNTEAFF
many 14 - TRBJ1-6 TRBV6-2/TRBV6-3 TGTGCCAGCAGCTGGAGCTCCTATAATTCACCCCTCCACTTT CASSWSSYNSPLHF
few 14 TRBD2 TRBJ2-2 TRBV10-3 TGTGCCATCGGGGGGGGGTCGTCCACCGGGGAGCTGTTTTTT CAIGGGSSTGELFF
- 15 - TRBJ2-1 TRBV11-2 TGTGCCAGCAGCTCTTGGACTACAAAAAACAATGAGCAGTTCTTC CASSSWTTKNNEQFF
many 17 TRBD2 TRBJ2-1 TRBV7-2 TGTGCCAGCAGCTATGAGATAGCGGGGGTTACCTACAATGAGCAGTTCTTC CASSYEIAGVTYNEQFF
- 15 - TRBJ1-1 TRBV4-3 TGCGCCAGCAGCCAAGATCAAAAGGGGGTTCCTGAAGCTTTCTTT CASSQDQKGVPEAFF
- 18 TRBD2 TRBJ2-3 TRBV2 TGTGCCAGCAGCGCTCTCTCCCGACTAGCGGGGGTGGGAGATACGCAGTATTTT CASSALSRLAGVGDTQYF
many 15 - TRBJ1-5 TRBV27 TGTGCCAGCAGTTTATCCAGTTATAGCAATCAGCCCCAGCATTTT CASSLSSYSNQPQHF
- 17 - TRBJ1-1 TRBV5-4 TGTGCCAGCAGCGAAACAATGTCGGGACGGATGAACACTGAAGCTTTCTTT CASSETMSGRMNTEAFF
- 15 TRBD2 TRBJ2-5 TRBV6-2/TRBV6-3 TGTGCCAGCAGTTACGGTCCCGGACTAGAAGAGACCCAGTACTTC CASSYGPGLEETQYF
- 11 - TRBJ1-1 TRBV29-1 TGCAGCGCCCCACAGGGAATTGAAGCTTTCTTT CSAPQGIEAFF
many 13 - TRBJ2-1 TRBV28 TGTGCCAGCATCGAGAGGGGGTACAATGAGCAGTTCTTC CASIERGYNEQFF
- 12 - TRBJ2-3 TRBV12-3/TRBV12-4 TGTGCCAGCAGTTTAGTGAAAATGGAGCAGTATTTT CASSLVKMEQYF
- 14 - TRBJ2-2 TRBV2 TGTGCCAGCAGTGAACCGAGGTCCATCGGGGAGCTGTTTTTT CASSEPRSIGELFF
- 13 TRBD1 TRBJ1-1 TRBV27 TGTGCCAGCAGTCAACCCGGGACAGGGCTCGCTTTCTTT CASSQPGTGLAFF
- 13 - TRBJ1-4 TRBV7-9 TGTGCCAGCCGACTCGGGGGAAATGAAAAACTGTTTTTT CASRLGGNEKLFF
- 14 - TRBJ1-1 TRBV9 TGTGCCAGCAGGGGAAGTGGACTGAACACTGAAGCTTTCTTT CASRGSGLNTEAFF
few 15 TRBD1 TRBJ1-5 TRBV11-2 TGTGCCAGCAGCTCCGGGACAGGTCCGTATCAGCCCCAGCATTTT CASSSGTGPYQPQHF
few 18 TRBD2 TRBJ2-3 TRBV27 TGTGCCAGCTCGCCTGGACTAGCGGGGGACTTTACCACAGATACGCAGTATTTT CASSPGLAGDFTTDTQYF
few 15 - TRBJ1-4 TRBV28 TGTGCCAGCAGTCCCTCCCGGACGTCTAATGAAAAACTGTTTTTT CASSPSRTSNEKLFF
- 13 - TRBJ1-2 TRBV19 TGTGCCAGTCACGAAACAGGGAACTATGGCTACACCTTC CASHETGNYGYTF
- 17 - TRBJ2-7 TRBV7-4 TGTGCCAGCAGCTTAGCTCGGGCAGTTCCCACTCCCTACGAGCAGTACTTC CASSLARAVPTPYEQYF
many 17 - TRBJ1-3 TRBV7-2 TGTGCCAGCAGCCCCTTAGGCAGGGAACTCTCTGGAAACACCATATATTTT CASSPLGRELSGNTIYF
many 9 - TRBJ2-1 TRBV7-2 TGTGCCAGCTTCGGGGAGAAGTTCTTC CASFGEKFF
many 13 - TRBJ2-1 TRBV12-3/TRBV12-4 TGTGCCAGCAGTTTAGAAGAATACAATGAGCAGTTCTTC CASSLEEYNEQFF
- 15 - TRBJ1-2 TRBV29-1 TGTAGCGTCGCCCGGATTACCGAGGCTTTCTATGGCTACACCTTC CSVARITEAFYGYTF
- 14 - TRBJ1-6 TRBV23-1 TGCGCCAGCAGTCAATGGACAGTCAATTCACCCCTCCACTTT CASSQWTVNSPLHF
- 17 - TRBJ2-4 TRBV4-1 TGCGCCAGCAGCGAAGACTTGGGGACAACCGCCAAAAACATTCAGTACTTC CASSEDLGTTAKNIQYF
- 16 - TRBJ1-1 TRBV7-8 TGTGCCAGTGAAGAATGGGGGTCCTTACCTAACACTGAAGCTTTCTTT CASEEWGSLPNTEAFF
few 11 - TRBJ1-1 TRBV4-1 TGCGCCAGCAGCCAAGATGAGGAAGCTTTCTTT CASSQDEEAFF
many 12 - TRBJ2-2 TRBV7-2 TGTGCCAGCAGCTTCGGCTCCGGGGAGCTGTTTTTT CASSFGSGELFF
few 13 - TRBJ1-6 TRBV6-5 TGTGCCAGCAGTGACGGATATAATTCACCCCTCCACTTT CASSDGYNSPLHF
many 16 - TRBJ2-3 TRBV7-9 TGTGCCAGCAGCCCCCATTGGGGAGTTGGTTCGGACGCGCAGTATTTT CASSPHWGVGSDAQYF
- 17 - TRBJ2-3 TRBV6-2/TRBV6-3 TGTGCCAGCAGTTACTTTCACGACAGGGAGGGTTCGGATACGCAGTATTTT CASSYFHDREGSDTQYF
- 12 - TRBJ2-1 TRBV27 TGTGCCAGTGGTGGGCTCGCAGGAGAGCAGTTCTTC CASGGLAGEQFF
- 14 - TRBJ2-7 TRBV2 TGTGCCAGCAGTGAAGAGGGCAGATCCGTGGAGCAGTACTTC CASSEEGRSVEQYF
- 14 - TRBJ2-3 TRBV27 TGTGCCAACAGTAGCCTACGAGGCACAGATACGCAGTATTTT CANSSLRGTDTQYF
- 16 TRBD2 TRBJ2-2 TRBV7-9 TGTGCCAGCAGCCCCACGGGGGGGCCAGGCACCGGGGAGCTGTTTTTT CASSPTGGPGTGELFF